Sequencing of this T cell receptor beta chain was carried out in a study of cytomegalovirus exposure and HLA in healthy donors. A note on this clone: As yet, its antigen is unknown.

The PCR used 60 Vbeta and 13 Jbeta primers. Assay used: immunoSEQ multiplex PCR; TCRdb lists only in-frame clones, some missing. The sample contains about 170,000 clones, approximately 80% of which appear only once. Study outcomes and limitations: A reported reduction in N-insertions relative to the roughly 700-donor mean was seen in an Asian-associated ancestry cluster in a later analysis. Highly shared sequence variants in one cluster were likely a sequencing artifact. Reported results showed that the classifier diagnosed cytomegalovirus status with high specificity and sensitivity.

This clonotype was obtained from a woman in her forties or fifties in good health and CMV-seropositive. Sequencing was done on a sample of PBMCs.

CDR3 sequence reads: CASRFATGGLGEKLFF. CDR3 sequence (DNA): TGTGCCAGCAGATTCGCAACAGGGGGCCTTGGGGAAAAACTGTTTTTT. V is TRBV7-9 and J is TRBJ1-4; 9 bases line up with TRBD1. After removal of 6 bases from V and 8 bases from J, the junction contained 13 bases not matched to a gene. CDR1 and CDR2 from the germline V gene are SEHNR and FQNEAQ (reference sequence). The CDR3 is 16 residues long.